This entry describes one TCR beta chain. Assay used: immunoSEQ multiplex PCR; TCRdb lists only in-frame clones, some missing. The table has tens of thousands of clones, approximately 92% seen once. This CDR3 contains 13 residues. The V end lost 8 bases, the J end lost 6 bases, and 14 bases lay between the germline ends. The germline V gene has CDR1 MDHEN and CDR2 SYDVKM. The sample originates from a study of human versus mouse CDR3 diversity and MHC coevolution. The specimen was naive CD4+ T cells from blood. Subset meaning: CD45RO-negative CD62L-positive naive CD4 T cells. The TCR was taken from a person between 30 and 69 years old in good health. The V call is TRBV28, the J call TRBJ1-5; TRBD1 might be the D (5 bases). The CDR3 nucleotides read TGTGCCAGCCTTCAGGGCGCGAGTCAGCCCCAGCATTTT. Protein product: CASLQGASQPQHF.